The rows below give T cell receptor beta chains drawn from one sample of a study of beta chain features in type 1 diabetes. Clones were sequenced by immunoSEQ multiplex PCR, and TCRdb holds only the in-frame ones, with some missing. The sample records approximately 60,000 clones, about 50% being singletons. Material for sequencing was Tregs from blood. The receptors shown here come from a woman in her 40s with type 1 diabetes. CDR3s include the opening cysteine and the closing phenylalanine or tryptophan. A D gene is named only where the DNA matches it firmly. Clone size is shown for a subset of rows, as once, few, many or a class of expanded clone.

J	D	V	size	DNA	CDR3
TRBJ2-7	.	TRBV25-1	.	TGTGCCAGCAGTCCCCAGGGTTTTCTTCCTTACGAGCAGTACTTC	CASSPQGFLPYEQYF
TRBJ2-5	.	TRBV7-9	.	TGTGCCAGCAGCTTTTTTCGCGGGACTCAAGAGACCCAGTACTTC	CASSFFRGTQETQYF
TRBJ1-5	TRBD1	TRBV6-1	.	TGTGCCAGTAAGAGGGGGCTGGATCAGCCCCAGCATTTT	CASKRGLDQPQHF
TRBJ2-7	.	TRBV4-3	.	TGCGCCAGCAGCCAAGCTTACGGCGGCTACGAGCAGTACTTC	CASSQAYGGYEQYF
TRBJ1-1	.	TRBV7-2	.	TGTGCCAGCAGCTTAAGGGGCACTGAAGCTTTCTTT	CASSLRGTEAFF
TRBJ2-1	TRBD2	TRBV7-2	.	TGTGCCAGCACCCGACTAGCGGGAGGGTCGAGCTCCTACAATGAGCAGTTCTTC	CASTRLAGGSSSYNEQFF
TRBJ2-1	TRBD2	TRBV7-2	.	TGTGCCAGCAGCTGGCGCCTAGCGGGGGCCAATGAGCAGTTCTTC	CASSWRLAGANEQFF
TRBJ2-5	.	TRBV5-1	.	TGCGCCAGCAGCTTGGGAGGGCGGGAGACCCAGTACTTC	CASSLGGRETQYF
TRBJ2-3	TRBD2	TRBV9	.	TGTGCCAGCAGCGTAAGAAGCGGGGGGGCCAGTGGCACAGATACGCAGTATTTT	CASSVRSGGASGTDTQYF
TRBJ2-7	TRBD2	TRBV4-3	.	TGCGCCAGCAGCCAAGAGGCTAGCGGGGGGGCCCCTACCTACGAGCAGTACTTC	CASSQEASGGAPTYEQYF
TRBJ2-3	.	TRBV5-4	.	TGTGCCAGCAGCGCGGTAGGAGATACGCAGTATTTT	CASSAVGDTQYF
TRBJ2-3	.	TRBV7-2	few	TGTGCCAGCAGCTTGTGGTGGCAGGGAAATCAAGATACGCAGTATTTT	CASSLWWQGNQDTQYF
TRBJ1-6	.	TRBV6-4	few	TGTGCCAGCAGCATTGACAGCATGAATTCACCCCTCCACTTT	CASSIDSMNSPLHF
TRBJ1-6	TRBD1	TRBV5-1	.	TGCGCCAGCAGCCTGGGGGGACAGGGGGCCGGTTCACCCCTCCACTTT	CASSLGGQGAGSPLHF
TRBJ2-1	TRBD2	TRBV5-1	.	TGCGCCAGCAGCTTCACGGGAGGGCCGGCCAATGAGCAGTTCTTC	CASSFTGGPANEQFF
TRBJ2-7	TRBD1	TRBV5-1	.	TGCGCCAGCAGCTTGGGACAGGGGTCCCCCGAGCAGTACTTC	CASSLGQGSPEQYF
TRBJ1-1	.	TRBV6-5	.	TGTGCCAGCAGCCAAAAGACAGGCGGGAGGACTGAAGCTTTCTTT	CASSQKTGGRTEAFF
TRBJ1-6	.	TRBV21-1	few	TGTGCCAGCAGCAAAGAGGGGAATAATTCACCCCTCCACTTT	CASSKEGNNSPLHF
TRBJ1-1	TRBD1	TRBV10-3	.	TGTGCCACCCTGGGACAGGGGTACACTGAAGCTTTCTTT	CATLGQGYTEAFF
TRBJ1-5	.	TRBV19	few	TGTGCCAGTAGTATAACCAGGGATAGCAATCAGCCCCAGCATTTT	CASSITRDSNQPQHF
TRBJ2-6	.	TRBV7-2	few	TGTGCCAGCAGCCTATTAGGGGTTGGCGGGGCCAACGTCCTGACTTTC	CASSLLGVGGANVLTF
TRBJ2-1	TRBD2	TRBV30	.	TGTGCCTGGAGGGCTAGCGGGTACAATGAGCAGTTCTTC	CAWRASGYNEQFF
TRBJ2-1	TRBD1	TRBV30	once	TGTGCCTGGGCAGGGGGAAGGAATGAGCAGTTCTTC	CAWAGGRNEQFF
TRBJ2-3	.	TRBV7-3	.	TGTGCCAGCAGCTTAGTCGGAGATACGCAGTATTTT	CASSLVGDTQYF
TRBJ1-5	.	TRBV10-3	.	TGTGCCGTAAAGCGGGGTCAGGATCAGCCCCAGCATTTT	CAVKRGQDQPQHF
TRBJ2-3	.	TRBV5-4	.	TGTGCCAGCAGCTTCAGGGGGACTTCCCTCGGAGATACGCAGTATTTT	CASSFRGTSLGDTQYF
TRBJ1-4	.	TRBV18	few	TGTGCCAGCTCGCCAGGACAAAGTGAAAAACTGTTTTTT	CASSPGQSEKLFF
TRBJ1-1	.	TRBV7-9	.	TGTGCCAGCAGCTTAGGACAGGCGAACACTGAAGCTTTCTTT	CASSLGQANTEAFF
TRBJ1-4	.	TRBV2	.	TGTGCCAGCATTTTAGACATTAATGAAAAACTGTTTTTT	CASILDINEKLFF
TRBJ2-5	.	TRBV5-4	few	TGTGCCAGCAGCTTGGCCAACCAGGAGACCCAGTACTTC	CASSLANQETQYF
TRBJ1-1	TRBD1	TRBV19	.	TGTGCCAGTAGGCGGCAGGGGGTTGAAGCTTTCTTT	CASRRQGVEAFF
TRBJ2-3	TRBD1	TRBV9	.	TGTGCCAGCAGCGTAGCAGGGGGCGCGCCAGATACGCAGTATTTT	CASSVAGGAPDTQYF
TRBJ1-2	.	TRBV20-1	few	TGCAGTGAGGGGTATGGCTACACCTTC	CSEGYGYTF
TRBJ1-2	.	TRBV6-5	few	TGTGCCAGTCGGGAGGGCGAAAACTATGGCTACACCTTC	CASREGENYGYTF
TRBJ2-2	.	TRBV11-3	.	TGTGCCAGCAGCTCTTCGAACACCGGGGAGCTGTTTTTT	CASSSSNTGELFF
TRBJ1-5	.	TRBV7-2	.	TGTGCCAGCAGCCCCGGCCCGGCAGGGTTGTATCAGCCCCAGCATTTT	CASSPGPAGLYQPQHF
TRBJ1-1	.	TRBV5-6	.	TGTGCCAGCAGCTTGACCCTCCGGAGGACTGAAGCTTTCTTT	CASSLTLRRTEAFF
TRBJ2-5	.	TRBV7-2	.	TGTGCCAGCAGCTCCCTGGAGACCCAGTACTTC	CASSSLETQYF
TRBJ1-2	TRBD1	TRBV28	.	TGTGCCAGCCTGACAGGGGCTGGCTATGGCTACACCTTC	CASLTGAGYGYTF
TRBJ1-5	.	TRBV4-1	.	TGCGCCAGCAGCCAAGATGCAGCCGGGAATCAGCCCCAGCATTTT	CASSQDAAGNQPQHF
TRBJ1-2	.	TRBV7-9	.	TGCGCCAGCAGCCAAGATTACCAGTTCGGGATCTATGGCTACACCTTC	CASSQDYQFGIYGYTF
TRBJ2-1	TRBD1	TRBV7-3	.	TGTGCCAGCAGCCCCATCGGACAGGGGGCGGTAAATGAGCAGTTCTTC	CASSPIGQGAVNEQFF
TRBJ1-1	.	TRBV7-6	.	TGTGCCAGCAGCTTAGCGCAAGACAGAGAAGCTTTCTTT	CASSLAQDREAFF
TRBJ2-7	.	TRBV18	few	TGTGCCAGCTCGCACCCTGAGAGCTCCTACGAGCAGTACTTC	CASSHPESSYEQYF
TRBJ2-3	TRBD1	TRBV5-1	.	TGCGCCAGCAGCTACCGGACAGGGTTTGAAAATACGCAGTATTTT	CASSYRTGFENTQYF
TRBJ2-7	TRBD1	TRBV5-5	once	TGTGCCAGCAGCTTGGTTCGGACAGGGTATCAGCAGTACTTC	CASSLVRTGYQQYF
TRBJ2-5	.	TRBV7-2	few	TGTGCCAGCAGCTTGTTCTCGGGGCAAGAGACCCAGTACTTC	CASSLFSGQETQYF
TRBJ1-1	.	TRBV6-5	.	TGTGCCAGCAGTCCACAGGGATCCACTGAAGCTTTCTTT	CASSPQGSTEAFF
TRBJ1-1	.	TRBV19	.	TGTGCCAGTAGTATACAGGGGTTCATGAACACTGAAGCTTTCTTT	CASSIQGFMNTEAFF